This TCR beta chain was obtained from a study of radiotherapy plus CTLA-4 blockade in lung cancer. Study overall: Disease control was present in roughly 29% of patients, and objective responses in approximately 19%. Whole-study findings and limits: TCR clones of tumor origin grew in blood after radiotherapy plus ipilimumab. Early shifts in blood T cell clones, with interferon-beta, reportedly predicted response best.

Alongside CTLA-4 blockade with ipilimumab, patients with chemo-refractory metastatic non-small-cell lung cancer received focal radiation. Profiling relied on immunoSEQ multiplex PCR, and the TCRdb table lists in-frame clones only, not all of them. The data show 85,000 to 100,000 clones, more than 70% seen once. Worth noting for this clone: Its target is not known.

The J segment lost 4 bases and the V segment lost 6 bases, leaving 8 bases of the junction unmatched. In germline, CDR1 is LNHDA, CDR2 SQIVND (reference sequence). The CDR3 is 14 residues long. The source material was peripheral blood, sampled from a patient treated with radiotherapy plus ipilimumab. The V call is TRBV19, the J call TRBJ1-1, with TRBD1 matching over 7 bases. This TCR was sampled from a human donor with non-small cell lung cancer that progressed on radiotherapy plus ipilimumab. CDR3 DNA: TGTGCCAGTAGCAAAGGGGGCGCGGGCACTGAAGCTTTCTTT. Encoded protein: CASSKGGAGTEAFF.